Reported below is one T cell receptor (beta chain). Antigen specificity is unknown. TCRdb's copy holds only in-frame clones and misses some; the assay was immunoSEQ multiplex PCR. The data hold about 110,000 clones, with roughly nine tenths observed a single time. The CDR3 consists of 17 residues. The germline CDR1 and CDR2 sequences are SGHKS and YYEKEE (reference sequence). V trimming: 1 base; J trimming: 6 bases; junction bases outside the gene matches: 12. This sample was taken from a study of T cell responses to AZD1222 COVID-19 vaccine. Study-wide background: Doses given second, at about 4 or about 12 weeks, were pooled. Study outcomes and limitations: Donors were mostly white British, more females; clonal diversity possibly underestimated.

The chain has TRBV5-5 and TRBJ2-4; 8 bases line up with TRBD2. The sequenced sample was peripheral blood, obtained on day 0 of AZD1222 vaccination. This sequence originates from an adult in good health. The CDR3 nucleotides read TGTGCCAGCAGCTTGACTCCAGCGGGGGCCTCAAGAAACATTCAGTACTTC. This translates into CASSLTPAGASRNIQYF.